A single sample gave rise to the 20 T cell receptor beta chains below, sequenced in a study of shared clonotypes between healthy human individuals. The data were produced by immunoSEQ multiplex PCR, yet TCRdb's version contains in-frame clones alone and is incomplete. The table has more than 550,000 clones, 90% to 95% seen once; the top ten hold 24%. Naive CD8 cells comprised CD45RO-negative, CCR7-positively selected cells, excluding terminally differentiated effector memory CD45RA+ cells. The sample comprised naive CD8+ T cells sorted from blood. These receptors all come from a man aged 25 to 40 in good health.

This clone appeared a few times. The chain is built from TRBV7-9 and TRBJ1-3; D remains ambiguous. The germline V gene encodes CDR1 SEHNR and CDR2 FQNEAQ (reference sequence). The CDR3 is made up of 14 amino acids. The V end was cut by 4 bases, the J end by 4 bases, with 11 bases between. This CDR3 is CASSSPRSGNTIYF. The CDR3 DNA is TGTGCCAGCAGCTCGCCCCGATCCGGAAACACCATATATTTT.

V is TRBV29-1 and J is TRBJ1-4, with D possibly being TRBD1 (6 bases). The CDR3 has 14 amino acids. V lost 4 bases and J lost 8, with 17 bases in between. From germline, CDR1 is SQVTM and CDR2 ANQGSEA. The CDR3: CSVALTGPGEKLFF. CDR3 coding DNA: TGCAGCGTTGCCCTGACAGGTCCGGGAGAAAAACTGTTTTTT.

J is TRBJ1-5 and V is TRBV2; D not resolved. The V end lost 6 bases, the J end lost 9 bases, and 12 bases lay between the germline ends. The length of the CDR3 is 12 residues. Looked up from germline, CDR1 is SNHLY and CDR2 is FYNNEI. The CDR3 DNA reads TGTGCCAGCAGAGGCGGTCCGGGGCCCCAGCATTTT. Protein: CASRGGPGPQHF.

The rearrangement joins TRBV5-4 to TRBJ2-7; D is undetermined. CDR3 length: 12 residues. Trimming left V 4 bases short and J 4 bases short, with 9 bases between. The germline gives CDR1 SGHNT, CDR2 YYREEE (reference sequence). CDR3 protein: CASSQDFYEQYF. CDR3 coding DNA: TGTGCCAGCAGCCAAGACTTTTACGAGCAGTACTTC.

This chain connects TRBV7-9 to TRBJ2-1; TRBD1 might be the D (6 bases). This CDR3 is 15 amino acids long. V lost 4 bases and J 9 bases, leaving 19 bases between the germline ends. Germline V gene data show CDR1 as SEHNR and CDR2 as FQNEAQ (reference sequence). Here the CDR3 DNA reads TGTGCCAGCAGCTCAGAGATGCAGGGGAAGGGTGAGCAGTTCTTC. Translated, it gives CASSSEMQGKGEQFF.

In its sample, this clone was seen once. The V call is TRBV9, the J call TRBJ2-7; no firm D call. Trimming removed 4 bases from V and 3 bases from J, with 17 bases in between. Germline-derived CDR1 and CDR2 are SGDLS and YYNGEE. The length of the CDR3 is 15 residues. CDR3 in amino acids: CASSPRSSAGYEQYF. In DNA form, the CDR3 reads TGTGCCAGCAGCCCCCGATCTTCGGCCGGCTACGAGCAGTACTTC.

The chain combines TRBV5-4 with TRBJ2-3; TRBD2 agrees at 11 bases. Germline V gives CDR1 SGHNT, CDR2 YYREEE (reference sequence). The V and J ends lost 0 bases and 6 bases, in that order; junction bases with no gene match: 3. The CDR3 has 15 residues. The CDR3 loop is CASSLGLAGSDTQYF. CDR3 bases: TGTGCCAGCAGCTTGGGACTAGCGGGATCGGATACGCAGTATTTT.

The rearrangement joins TRBV29-1 to TRBJ1-1, with 9 bases that match TRBD1. V was clipped by 6 bases and J by 7 bases; unmatched bases: 15. The CDR3 consists of 15 residues. Germline values: CDR1 SQVTM, CDR2 ANQGSEA. CDR3: CSVSLESRDRVEAFF. CDR3 nucleotide sequence: TGCAGCGTGTCCCTGGAAAGCCGGGACAGGGTTGAAGCTTTCTTT.

This chain links TRBV27 with TRBJ2-1; TRBD1 agrees at 9 bases. This CDR3 region has 17 residues. J was trimmed by 5 bases and V by 1 base; bases with no gene match: 9. Per the germline V gene, CDR1 is MNHEY and CDR2 is SMNVEV (reference sequence). The CDR3 region is CASSLLRKQGANNEQFF. The DNA of the CDR3 is TGTGCCAGCAGTTTATTGCGGAAACAGGGGGCCAACAATGAGCAGTTCTTC.

The V gene is TRBV5-6, the J gene TRBJ1-1, with D maybe TRBD1 (6 bases). Germline CDR1 SGHDT, CDR2 YYEEEE. Trimming pared 2 bases from V and 10 bases from J, leaving 18 bases between. The CDR3 is 14 amino acids. CDR3 coding DNA: TGTGCCAGCAGCTTAAATCGAGGGGGGGCCGGAGCTTTCTTT. This codes for CASSLNRGGAGAFF.

The rearrangement uses TRBV14 and TRBJ1-5, with D unresolved. V lost 6 bases to trimming and J lost 6 bases, with 12 bases between them. Germline V CDR1 and CDR2: SGHDN, FVKESK. This CDR3 is built from 13 residues. CDR3 sequence: CASSLGGGQPQHF. Here the CDR3 DNA reads TGTGCCAGCAGTTTGGGAGGTGGTCAGCCCCAGCATTTT.

CDR3 sequence (DNA): TGTGCCAGTCGTAGGGGGGCCTGGACTACCTCAGATACGCAGTATTTT. As protein: CASRRGAWTTSDTQYF. V is TRBV19 and J is TRBJ2-3; D may be TRBD1 or TRBD2 (6 bases each). The V gene lost 8 bases and the J gene lost 4 bases, with 22 bases spanning the gap. The CDR3 sequence is 16 residues long. Germline values: CDR1 LNHDA, CDR2 SQIVND (reference sequence).

DNA of the CDR3: TGTGCCACCAAGGGGACAGACCCTGGGGCCAACGTCCTGACTTTC. It codes for CATKGTDPGANVLTF. The chain joins TRBV19 to TRBJ2-6; TRBD1 matches at 7 bases. Trimming took 10 bases from V and 2 from J; bases not matched to a gene: 8. CDR1 LNHDA and CDR2 SQIVND come from the germline V gene (reference sequence). The CDR3 loop spans 15 amino acids.

This clone is a singleton in its sample. V usage is TRBV19 and J usage is TRBJ1-3; D unclear. CDR1 is LNHDA, CDR2 SQIVND, per germline (reference sequence). V was cut by 8 bases and J by 0 bases, with 8 bases left in between. The CDR3 loop spans 13 amino acids. The CDR3 sequence is CASGILSGNTIYF. For the CDR3, the DNA is TGTGCCAGTGGAATACTCTCTGGAAACACCATATATTTT.

This chain joins TRBV7-9 and TRBJ1-3; 9 bases are shared with TRBD1. J was trimmed by 1 base and V by 8 bases; bases with no gene match: 3. Germline CDR1 SEHNR, CDR2 FQNEAQ (reference sequence). The CDR3 contains 14 residues. The DNA for the CDR3 is TGTGCCAGCTACGACAGGGGGTCTGGAAACACCATATATTTT. It yields the protein CASYDRGSGNTIYF.

This clone was detected once. Other DNA sequences in this specimen translate into the identical CDR3. The chain joins TRBV28 to TRBJ2-7; 9 bases agree with TRBD1. The V gene's germline CDR1 is MDHEN and CDR2 SYDVKM. There are 14 residues in the CDR3. V dropped 6 bases and J dropped 3; count of bases not matched to a gene: 6. This CDR3 is CASRPTGGGYEQYF. CDR3 coding DNA: TGTGCCAGCAGGCCTACAGGGGGCGGCTACGAGCAGTACTTC.

The chain joins TRBV6-5 to TRBJ2-3; maybe TRBD1 (6 bases). Trimming stripped 6 bases from V and 5 bases from J, with 9 bases between. This CDR3 comprises 12 residues. CDR1 is MNHEY, CDR2 SVGAGI, per germline. The CDR3 reads CASSQQGDTQYF. The CDR3, as DNA: TGTGCCAGCAGCCAACAGGGAGATACGCAGTATTTT.

The chain uses TRBV7-2 and TRBJ2-7; weak D call: TRBD1 (5 bases). Deletions cut 5 bases from V and 3 bases from J, with 17 bases between. In germline, CDR1 is SGHTA, CDR2 FQGNSA. The CDR3 is made up of 15 amino acids. Here the CDR3 DNA reads TGTGCCAGCAGCCTTAATCACAGGCCAGGCTACGAGCAGTACTTC. Protein product: CASSLNHRPGYEQYF. The full variable domain, in which reference TRBV7-2 and TRBJ2-7 provide the parts outside the CDR3, is GAGVSQSPSNKVTEKGKDVELRCDPISGHTALYWYRQSLGQGLEFLIYFQGNSAPDKSGLPSDRFSAERTGGSVSTLTIQRTQQEDSAVYLCASSLNHRPGYEQYFGPGTRLTVT.

The V gene is TRBV7-9, the J gene TRBJ1-2, with D possibly being TRBD1 (6 bases). Germline CDR1 and CDR2: SEHNR and FQNEAQ (reference sequence). V was clipped by 3 bases and J by 7 bases, with 24 bases between them. The CDR3 spans 17 residues. The CDR3 bases are TGTGCCAGCAGCTTCGTTACACCAGGGGTTGATTGGGGTGGCTACACCTTC. Protein product: CASSFVTPGVDWGGYTF.

This chain uses TRBV6-5 with TRBJ2-4; TRBD2 is a possible D gene (5 bases). V was clipped by 4 bases and J by 3 bases, with 13 bases between them. Germline V gene data show CDR1 as MNHEY and CDR2 as SVGAGI. This CDR3 has 15 residues. CDR3 nucleotide sequence: TGTGCCAGCAGTTCGCCACTAGAGGGCAAAAACATTCAGTACTTC. It encodes CASSSPLEGKNIQYF.